This T cell receptor (beta chain) is drawn from a study of shared clonotypes between healthy human individuals. Study conclusions and caveats: The generation probabilities recorded for non-shared clonotypes fell below those of clonotypes shared by all four donors. Sampling was confined to blood; repertoires within tissues likely differ.

The naive CD8 population came from CD45RO-negative cells selected for CCR7, without terminally differentiated effector memory CD45RA+ cells. Each of the donors was a healthy adult who was HIV-negative and had not had a recent acute infection or vaccination. This clone was observed a handful of times. The antigen is unknown. Other DNA sequences within the sample encode an identical CDR3. Deep-level assay runs were performed. TCRdb keeps only in-frame clones here, not all; method: immunoSEQ multiplex PCR. The data contain around 550,000 clones, 85% to 95% of them singletons. The ends were cut back, 6 bases at V and 4 bases at J, with 4 bases in the middle. The CDR3 totals 10 residues. CDR1 is WSHSY, CDR2 SAAADI, per germline.

The J gene is TRBJ2-7, the V gene TRBV10-2; D remains unclear. The sequenced sample was naive CD8+ T cells sorted from blood. The TCR sequence derives from a woman in her 30s in good health. The CDR3 spells CASSDYEQYF. The DNA of the CDR3 is TGCGCCAGCAGCGATTACGAGCAGTACTTC.